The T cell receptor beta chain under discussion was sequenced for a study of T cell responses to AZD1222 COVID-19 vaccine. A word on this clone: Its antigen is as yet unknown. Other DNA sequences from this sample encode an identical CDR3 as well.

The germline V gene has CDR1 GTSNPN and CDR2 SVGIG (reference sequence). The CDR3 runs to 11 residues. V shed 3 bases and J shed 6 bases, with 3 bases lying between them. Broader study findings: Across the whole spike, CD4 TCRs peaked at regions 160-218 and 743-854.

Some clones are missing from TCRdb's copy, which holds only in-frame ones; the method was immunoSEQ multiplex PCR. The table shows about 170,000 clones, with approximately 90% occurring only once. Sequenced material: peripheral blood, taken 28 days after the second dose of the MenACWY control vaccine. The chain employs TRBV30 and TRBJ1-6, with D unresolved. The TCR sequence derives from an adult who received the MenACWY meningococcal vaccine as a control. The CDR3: CAWSANSPLHF. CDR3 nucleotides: TGTGCCTGGAGCGCTAATTCACCCCTCCACTTT.